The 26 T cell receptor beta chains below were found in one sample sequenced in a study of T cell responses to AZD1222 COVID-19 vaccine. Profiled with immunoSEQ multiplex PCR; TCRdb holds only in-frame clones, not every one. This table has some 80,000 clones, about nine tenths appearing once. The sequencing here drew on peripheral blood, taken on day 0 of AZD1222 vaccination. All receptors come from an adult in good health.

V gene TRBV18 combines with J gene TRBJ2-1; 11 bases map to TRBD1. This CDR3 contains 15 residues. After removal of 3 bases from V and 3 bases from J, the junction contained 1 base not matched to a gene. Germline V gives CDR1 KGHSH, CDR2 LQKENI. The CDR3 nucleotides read TGTGCCAGCTCACCGGGACAGGGGGACTACAATGAGCAGTTCTTC. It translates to CASSPGQGDYNEQFF.

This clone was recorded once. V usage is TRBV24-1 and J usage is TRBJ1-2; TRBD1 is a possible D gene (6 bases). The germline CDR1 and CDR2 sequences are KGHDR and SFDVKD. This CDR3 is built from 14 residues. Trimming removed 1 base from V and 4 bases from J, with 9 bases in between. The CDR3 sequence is CATSDLSGAYGYTF. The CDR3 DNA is TGTGCCACCAGTGATTTATCAGGGGCCTATGGCTACACCTTC.

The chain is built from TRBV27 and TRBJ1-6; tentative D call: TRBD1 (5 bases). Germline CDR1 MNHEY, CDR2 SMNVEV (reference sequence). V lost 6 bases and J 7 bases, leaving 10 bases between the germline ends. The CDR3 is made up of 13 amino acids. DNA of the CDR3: TGTGCCAGCAGACCCAGGGTGAATTCACCCCTCCACTTT. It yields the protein CASRPRVNSPLHF.

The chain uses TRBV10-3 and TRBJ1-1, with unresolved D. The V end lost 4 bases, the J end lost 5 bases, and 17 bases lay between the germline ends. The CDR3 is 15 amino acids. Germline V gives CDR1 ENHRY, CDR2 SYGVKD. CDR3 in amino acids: CAISGTTRRRTEAFF. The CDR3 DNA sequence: TGTGCCATCAGTGGGACCACGCGCCGGAGGACTGAAGCTTTCTTT.

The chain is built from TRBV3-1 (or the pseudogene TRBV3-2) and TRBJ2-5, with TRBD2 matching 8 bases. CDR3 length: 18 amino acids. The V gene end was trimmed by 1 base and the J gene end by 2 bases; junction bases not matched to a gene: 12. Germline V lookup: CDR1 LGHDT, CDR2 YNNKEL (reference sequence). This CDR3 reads CASSQVGAGETLQETQYF. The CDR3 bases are TGTGCCAGCAGCCAAGTAGGAGCGGGGGAGACCTTACAAGAGACCCAGTACTTC.

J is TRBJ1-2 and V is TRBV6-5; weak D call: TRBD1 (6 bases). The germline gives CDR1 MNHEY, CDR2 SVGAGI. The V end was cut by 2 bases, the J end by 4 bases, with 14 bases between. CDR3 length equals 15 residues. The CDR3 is CASSYGPQGFYGYTF. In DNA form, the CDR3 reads TGTGCCAGCAGTTACGGCCCTCAGGGGTTCTATGGCTACACCTTC.

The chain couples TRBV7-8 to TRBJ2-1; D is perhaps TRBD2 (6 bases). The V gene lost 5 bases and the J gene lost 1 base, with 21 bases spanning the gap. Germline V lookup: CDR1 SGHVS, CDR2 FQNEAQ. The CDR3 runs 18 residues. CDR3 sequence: CASSDSGTGVSSYNEQFF. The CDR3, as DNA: TGTGCCAGCAGCGATTCCGGGACTGGCGTCTCGTCCTACAATGAGCAGTTCTTC.

In nucleotides, the CDR3 is TGTGTCAGAAGTTCCAGGGTCCCCGTGGGGACCGGGGAGCTGTTTTTT. Its protein is CVRSSRVPVGTGELFF. The V call is TRBV7-5, the J call TRBJ2-2; the table's D call, TRBD1, has no DNA check behind it. TRBV7-5 is an annotated pseudogene. The CDR3 extends over 16 amino acids.

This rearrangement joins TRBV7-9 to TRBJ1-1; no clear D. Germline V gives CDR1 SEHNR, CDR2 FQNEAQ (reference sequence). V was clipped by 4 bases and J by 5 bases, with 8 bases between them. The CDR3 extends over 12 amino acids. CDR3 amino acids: CASSSSNTEAFF. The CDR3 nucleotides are TGTGCCAGCAGCTCGAGTAATACTGAAGCTTTCTTT.

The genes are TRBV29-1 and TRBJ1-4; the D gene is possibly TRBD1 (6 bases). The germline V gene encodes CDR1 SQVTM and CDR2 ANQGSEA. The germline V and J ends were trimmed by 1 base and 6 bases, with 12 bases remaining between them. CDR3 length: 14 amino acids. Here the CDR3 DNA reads TGCAGCGTTGAAGTCCAGGGGCGCCATGAAAAACTGTTTTTT. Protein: CSVEVQGRHEKLFF.

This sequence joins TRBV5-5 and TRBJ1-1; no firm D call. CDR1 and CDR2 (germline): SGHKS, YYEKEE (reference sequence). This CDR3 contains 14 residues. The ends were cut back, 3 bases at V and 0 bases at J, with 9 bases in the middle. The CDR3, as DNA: TGTGCCAGCAGCTATAGAGGCCTGAACACTGAAGCTTTCTTT. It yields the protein CASSYRGLNTEAFF.

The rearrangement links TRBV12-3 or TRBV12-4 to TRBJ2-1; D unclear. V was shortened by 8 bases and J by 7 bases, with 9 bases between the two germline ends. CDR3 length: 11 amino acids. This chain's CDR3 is CASVVTNEQFF. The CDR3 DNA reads TGTGCCAGCGTGGTAACGAATGAGCAGTTCTTC.

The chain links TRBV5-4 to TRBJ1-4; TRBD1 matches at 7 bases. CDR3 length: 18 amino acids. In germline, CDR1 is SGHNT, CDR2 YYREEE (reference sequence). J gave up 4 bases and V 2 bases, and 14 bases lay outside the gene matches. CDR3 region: CASSFRQGSGDRNEKLFF. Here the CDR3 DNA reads TGTGCCAGCAGCTTCAGACAGGGTTCGGGGGACCGTAATGAAAAACTGTTTTTT.

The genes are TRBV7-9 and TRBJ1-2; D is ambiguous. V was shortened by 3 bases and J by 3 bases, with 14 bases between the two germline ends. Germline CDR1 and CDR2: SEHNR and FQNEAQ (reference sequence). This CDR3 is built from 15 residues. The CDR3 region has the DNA TGTGCCAGCAGCTTGGAGGGTAGTTGGGACTATGGCTACACCTTC. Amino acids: CASSLEGSWDYGYTF.

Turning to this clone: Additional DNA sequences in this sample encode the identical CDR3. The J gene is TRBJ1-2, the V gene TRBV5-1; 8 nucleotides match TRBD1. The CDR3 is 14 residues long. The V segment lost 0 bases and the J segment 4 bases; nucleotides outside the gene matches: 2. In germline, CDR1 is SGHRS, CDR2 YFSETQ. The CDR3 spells CASSLVGQGYGYTF. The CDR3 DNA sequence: TGCGCCAGCAGCTTGGTCGGACAGGGCTATGGCTACACCTTC.

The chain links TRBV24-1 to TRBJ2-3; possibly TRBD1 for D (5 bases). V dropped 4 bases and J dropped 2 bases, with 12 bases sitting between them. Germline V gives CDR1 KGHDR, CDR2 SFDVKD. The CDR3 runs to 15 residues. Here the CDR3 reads CATSERTDTTDTQYF. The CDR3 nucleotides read TGTGCCACCAGTGAGAGGACGGACACCACAGATACGCAGTATTTT.

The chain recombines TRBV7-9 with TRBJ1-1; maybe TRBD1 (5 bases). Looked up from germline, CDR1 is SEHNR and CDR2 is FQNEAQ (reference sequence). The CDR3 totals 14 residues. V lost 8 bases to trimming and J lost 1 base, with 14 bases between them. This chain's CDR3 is CASRSGGGNTEAFF. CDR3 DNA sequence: TGTGCCAGCCGCTCCGGGGGAGGGAACACTGAAGCTTTCTTT.

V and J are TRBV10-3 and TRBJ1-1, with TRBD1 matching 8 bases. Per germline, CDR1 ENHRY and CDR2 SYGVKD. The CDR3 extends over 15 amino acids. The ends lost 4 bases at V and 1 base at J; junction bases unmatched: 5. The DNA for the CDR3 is TGTGCCATCAGTGGAGAAACAGGGGGGAACACTGAAGCTTTCTTT. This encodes CAISGETGGNTEAFF.

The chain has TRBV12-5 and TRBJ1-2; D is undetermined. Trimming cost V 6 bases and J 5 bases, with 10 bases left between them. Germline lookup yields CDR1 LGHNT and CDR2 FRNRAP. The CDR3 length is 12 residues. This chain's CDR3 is CASGEWSYGYTF. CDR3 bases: TGTGCTAGTGGAGAATGGAGTTATGGCTACACCTTC.

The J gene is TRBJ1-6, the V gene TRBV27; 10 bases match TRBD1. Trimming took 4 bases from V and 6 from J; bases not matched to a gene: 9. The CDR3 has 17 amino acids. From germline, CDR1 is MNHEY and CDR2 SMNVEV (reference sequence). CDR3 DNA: TGTGCCAGCAGTTCAGGGACAGGGGTATTAGGTAATTCACCCCTCCACTTT. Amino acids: CASSSGTGVLGNSPLHF.

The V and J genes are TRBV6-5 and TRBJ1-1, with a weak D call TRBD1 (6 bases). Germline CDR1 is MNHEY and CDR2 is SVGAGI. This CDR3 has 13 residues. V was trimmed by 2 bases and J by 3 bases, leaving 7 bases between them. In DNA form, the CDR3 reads TGTGCCAGCAGTTACGGGGGCTACACTGAAGCTTTCTTT. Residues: CASSYGGYTEAFF.

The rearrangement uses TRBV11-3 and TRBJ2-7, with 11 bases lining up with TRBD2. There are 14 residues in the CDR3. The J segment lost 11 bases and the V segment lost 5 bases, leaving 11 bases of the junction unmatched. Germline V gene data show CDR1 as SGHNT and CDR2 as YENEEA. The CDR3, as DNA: TGTGCCAGCAGCAGAACAAATAGCGGGGGGGCCGAGTACTTC. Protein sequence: CASSRTNSGGAEYF. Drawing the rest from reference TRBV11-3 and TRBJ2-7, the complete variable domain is EAGVVQSPRYKIIEKKQPVAFWCNPISGHNTLYWYLQNLGQGPELLIRYENEEAVDDSQLPKDRFSAERLKGVDSTLKIQPAELGDSAVYLCASSRTNSGGAEYFGPGTRLTVT.

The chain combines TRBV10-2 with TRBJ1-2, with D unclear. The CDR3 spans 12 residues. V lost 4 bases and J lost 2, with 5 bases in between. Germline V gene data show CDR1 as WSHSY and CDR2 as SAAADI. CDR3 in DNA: TGCGCCAGCAGTGGGCAGAACTATGGCTACACCTTC. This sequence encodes CASSGQNYGYTF.

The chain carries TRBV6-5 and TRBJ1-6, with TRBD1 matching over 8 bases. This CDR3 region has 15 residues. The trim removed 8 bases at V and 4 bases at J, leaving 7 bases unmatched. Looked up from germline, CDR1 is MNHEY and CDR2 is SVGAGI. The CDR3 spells CASPRRTGYNSPLHF. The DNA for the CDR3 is TGTGCCAGCCCTAGGCGGACAGGGTATAATTCACCCCTCCACTTT.

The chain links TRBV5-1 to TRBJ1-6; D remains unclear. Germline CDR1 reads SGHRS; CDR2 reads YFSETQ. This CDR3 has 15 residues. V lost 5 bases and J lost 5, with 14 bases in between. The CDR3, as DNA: TGCGCCAGCAGGCATACCGGGAACCATAATTCACCCCTCCACTTT. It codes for CASRHTGNHNSPLHF.

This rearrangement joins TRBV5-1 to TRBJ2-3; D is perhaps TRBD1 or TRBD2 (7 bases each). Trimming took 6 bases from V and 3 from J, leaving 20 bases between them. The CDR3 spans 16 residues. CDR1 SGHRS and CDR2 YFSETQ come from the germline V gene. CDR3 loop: CASTRGQGGPTDTQYF. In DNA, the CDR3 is TGCGCCAGCACCCGGGGCCAGGGGGGGCCTACAGATACGCAGTATTTT.